The sequence of this T cell receptor (beta chain) was determined in a study of beta chain features in type 1 diabetes. Study-wide findings and caveats: The similarity of naive, central memory and Treg TCRB repertoires appeared greater among patients than among healthy donors.

This clone was found many times. Its target is unknown. The investigators reverse transcribed all of the isolated RNA, so they sequenced expressed TCRB transcripts. About 3.57 million reads, on average, came from each naive, central memory and regulatory T cell sample. The method was immunoSEQ multiplex PCR; TCRdb's version includes in-frame clones alone and lacks a portion of them. The data hold roughly 500,000 clones, with roughly 10% observed a single time. Using CD45RO/CCR7/CD25/CD127/CD95/CD27, CD4+ naive, central memory, regulatory and stem cell-like memory cells were sorted. Purity exceeding 95% was reached by all sorted populations. The germline V gene has CDR1 SGHDN and CDR2 FVKESK. The V and J ends lost 3 bases and 7 bases respectively, with 13 bases between them. The CDR3 contains 14 residues.

Sequencing was performed on naive CD4+ T cells from blood. V usage is TRBV14 and J usage is TRBJ2-1; D unclear. The source is a woman between 18 and 30 years old in good health. CDR3 bases: TGTGCCAGCAGCCAGCTGGACCGCTTTAATGAGCAGTTCTTC. Translating gives CASSQLDRFNEQFF.